This T cell receptor beta chain was sequenced in a study of cytomegalovirus exposure and HLA in healthy donors. Vbeta (60) and Jbeta (13) primers were used in the PCR. The assay was immunoSEQ multiplex PCR, and TCRdb's table has in-frame clones only and misses some. The table has 150,000 to 200,000 clones, 70% to 75% seen once. The trim removed 8 bases at V and 0 bases at J, leaving 8 bases unmatched. Germline V lookup: CDR1 MNHEY, CDR2 SMNVEV (reference sequence). The CDR3 covers 16 residues. The sequence derives from a man aged 18 to 30 in good health and CMV-seropositive. Sample: PBMCs. V and J are TRBV27 and TRBJ1-1; the match to TRBD1 covers 11 bases. In nucleotides, the CDR3 is TGTGCCAGCCGAATAGGGACAGGGGGATTGAACACTGAAGCTTTCTTT. Its translation: CASRIGTGGLNTEAFF.